Listed here are 20 T cell receptor beta chains from one sample, sequenced in a study of blood T cell repertoires in COVID-19. Produced via immunoSEQ multiplex PCR; TCRdb's table is partial and in-frame only. This table holds some 150,000 clones, over 80% found once. The specimen was peripheral blood. These receptors came from a woman aged 40-49 years with active or convalescent COVID-19.

The rearrangement links TRBV9 to TRBJ1-1; D is ambiguous. V lost 4 bases, J lost 1 base, and 17 bases lay in between. Germline V lookup: CDR1 SGDLS, CDR2 YYNGEE. This CDR3 is built from 16 residues. The CDR3 DNA is TGTGCCAGCAGCTCGGGGAGAGAACAAAAGAACACTGAAGCTTTCTTT. Its protein is CASSSGREQKNTEAFF. Supplemented by reference TRBV9 and TRBJ1-1, the full variable domain reads DSGVTQTPKHLITATGQRVTLRCSPRSGDLSVYWYQQSLDQGLQFLIQYYNGEERAKGNILERFSAQQFPDLHSELNLSSLELGDSALYFCASSSGREQKNTEAFFGQGTRLTVV.

The chain joins TRBV24-1 to TRBJ1-2; weak D call: TRBD1 (6 bases). In germline, CDR1 is KGHDR, CDR2 SFDVKD. Trimming stripped 9 bases from V and 3 bases from J, with 16 bases between. The CDR3 is made up of 14 amino acids. CDR3 region: CATEGNRVHYGYTF. In DNA form, the CDR3 reads TGTGCCACCGAAGGTAACAGGGTGCACTATGGCTACACCTTC.

The rearrangement joins TRBV5-5 to TRBJ1-1, with D possibly being TRBD1 (5 bases). Per germline, CDR1 SGHKS and CDR2 YYEKEE (reference sequence). V lost 0 bases and J 4 bases, leaving 10 bases between the germline ends. The CDR3 runs to 14 residues. CDR3 loop: CASSLADSGTEAFF. The CDR3 bases are TGTGCCAGCAGCTTGGCAGACAGTGGCACTGAAGCTTTCTTT.

This sequence joins TRBV6-2 or TRBV6-3 and TRBJ1-2; 7 nucleotides match TRBD1. V dropped 5 bases and J dropped 3; count of bases not matched to a gene: 3. Germline V gene data show CDR1 as MNHEY and CDR2 as SVGEGT. This CDR3 comprises 13 residues. In DNA form, the CDR3 reads TGTGCCAGCAGTCACAGGGGCGACTATGGCTACACCTTC. This translates into CASSHRGDYGYTF.

The chain combines TRBV25-1 with TRBJ2-7, with 7 bases aligning to TRBD2. Trimming took 0 bases from V and 5 from J; bases not matched to a gene: 4. The CDR3 runs 14 residues. The germline CDR1 and CDR2 sequences are MGHDK and SYGVNS. The CDR3 DNA reads TGTGCCAGCAGTGAATACGGGGGGTCCCACGAGCAGTACTTC. The encoded protein is CASSEYGGSHEQYF.

The chain couples TRBV28 to TRBJ2-7; 7 bases map to TRBD1. Germline V lookup: CDR1 MDHEN, CDR2 SYDVKM. The ends lost 9 bases at V and 0 bases at J; junction bases unmatched: 11. CDR3 length equals 15 residues. The CDR3 DNA sequence: TGTGCCAGTCACGGCACCGGGACAGCCTCCTACGAGCAGTACTTC. Translating it yields CASHGTGTASYEQYF.

This clone turned up a few times. This rearrangement joins TRBV18 to TRBJ1-1, with D perhaps matching TRBD1 (5 bases). The CDR3 consists of 14 residues. In germline, CDR1 is KGHSH, CDR2 LQKENI. Deletions cut 3 bases from V and 3 bases from J, with 11 bases between. The CDR3 DNA is TGTGCCAGCTCACCTCCAGGGTGGGACACTGAAGCTTTCTTT. Amino acid sequence: CASSPPGWDTEAFF.

V usage is TRBV2 and J usage is TRBJ1-3; maybe TRBD1 (6 bases). This CDR3 spans 14 amino acids. V was trimmed by 4 bases and J by 3 bases, leaving 10 bases between them. Germline CDR1 and CDR2: SNHLY and FYNNEI. CDR3 nucleotide sequence: TGTGCCAGCAGTGGCTCAGGGGATGGAAACACCATATATTTT. Protein sequence: CASSGSGDGNTIYF.

This sequence joins TRBV30 and TRBJ2-3; TRBD2 is a possible D gene (6 bases). Between the trimmed V and J ends, which lost 0 bases and 0 bases, there was a span of 7 bases. Germline V gives CDR1 GTSNPN, CDR2 SVGIG (reference sequence). The CDR3 runs to 14 residues. The CDR3 protein is CAWSVLASTDTQYF. CDR3 bases: TGTGCCTGGAGTGTACTAGCTAGCACAGATACGCAGTATTTT.

The chain uses TRBV18 and TRBJ1-1, with 7 bases aligning to TRBD1. The V gene's germline CDR1 is KGHSH and CDR2 LQKENI. The CDR3 contains 14 residues. Losses at the gene ends were 2 bases for V and 11 bases for J; bases not matched to a gene: 11. CDR3 region: CASSPRERGQVAFF. DNA of the CDR3: TGTGCCAGCTCACCAAGGGAGAGGGGGCAGGTGGCTTTCTTT.

V and J are TRBV3-1 (or the pseudogene TRBV3-2) and TRBJ1-2, with a weak D call TRBD1 (5 bases). Germline V gene lookup returns CDR1 LGHDT and CDR2 YNNKEL (reference sequence). There are 12 residues in the CDR3. V was shortened by 3 bases and J by 8 bases, with 10 bases between the two germline ends. The CDR3 is CASSHGGDGYTF. The CDR3 region has the DNA TGTGCCAGCAGCCACGGGGGAGACGGCTACACCTTC.

The chain recombines TRBV10-3 with TRBJ1-1, with D hard to call. Trimming pared 8 bases from V and 0 bases from J, leaving 13 bases between. This CDR3 has 14 amino acids. The germline V gene encodes CDR1 ENHRY and CDR2 SYGVKD. The CDR3 DNA reads as TGTGCCATCGGGTCAGTCGAGGTGAACACTGAAGCTTTCTTT. Translation gives CAIGSVEVNTEAFF.

CDR3 sequence reads: CASSFRYNEQFF. The CDR3 DNA follows: TGTGCCAGCAGCTTCCGGTACAATGAGCAGTTCTTC. The chain joins TRBV7-2 to TRBJ2-1; D is undetermined. Germline CDR1 is SGHTA and CDR2 is FQGNSA. Deletions cut 3 bases from V and 4 bases from J, with 4 bases between. The CDR3 runs to 12 residues.

This rearrangement joins TRBV29-1 to TRBJ2-3; tentatively, D is TRBD1 (5 bases). Between the trimmed V and J ends, which lost 4 bases and 6 bases, there was a span of 17 bases. Germline CDR1 is SQVTM and CDR2 is ANQGSEA. This CDR3 comprises 14 residues. Here the CDR3 DNA reads TGCAGCGTTGTCGACAGTCTAGATTTCGATACGCAGTATTTT. Translated, it gives CSVVDSLDFDTQYF.

This chain joins TRBV19 and TRBJ2-1, with 10 bases identical to TRBD1. V gave up 5 bases and J gave up 7 bases; unmatched junction bases: 5. This CDR3 has 14 residues. The germline gives CDR1 LNHDA, CDR2 SQIVND (reference sequence). The CDR3 region is CASSARDRGNEQFF. CDR3 sequence (DNA): TGTGCCAGTAGTGCCCGGGACAGGGGAAATGAGCAGTTCTTC. Supplemented by reference TRBV19 and TRBJ2-1, the full variable domain reads DGGITQSPKYLFRKEGQNVTLSCEQNLNHDAMYWYRQDPGQGLRLIYYSQIVNDFQKGDIAEGYSVSREKKESFPLTVTSAQKNPTAFYLCASSARDRGNEQFFGPGTRLTVL.

The DNA for the CDR3 is TGCGCCAGCAGCCTTATTGGACAGGGAAGGAGGGACATTCAGTACTTC. Its protein is CASSLIGQGRRDIQYF. The chain links TRBV4-1 to TRBJ2-4, with TRBD1 identical over 8 bases. V was pared by 4 bases and J by 8 bases, with 13 bases of the junction left unmatched. This CDR3 is 16 amino acids long. Germline-derived CDR1 and CDR2 are MGHRA and YSYEKL.

V and J are TRBV28 and TRBJ1-1, with unresolved D. The CDR3 spans 16 residues. The V gene's germline CDR1 is MDHEN and CDR2 SYDVKM. V shed 6 bases and J shed 3 bases, with 20 bases lying between them. CDR3 coding DNA: TGTGCCAGCAGGTACCCGACCGTCGGTGAGGACACTGAAGCTTTCTTT. Amino acid sequence: CASRYPTVGEDTEAFF.

CDR3 protein: CASSWQTGNEQFF. As DNA, the CDR3 is TGTGCCAGCAGCTGGCAGACAGGGAATGAGCAGTTCTTC. The rearrangement uses TRBV5-6 and TRBJ2-1; 7 bases line up with TRBD1. CDR3 length: 13 amino acids. V was pared by 3 bases and J by 7 bases, with 4 bases of the junction left unmatched. The germline CDR1 and CDR2 sequences are SGHDT and YYEEEE.

This clone was detected once. The CDR3 nucleotides are TGTGCCAGCTCACCACTCCGGGACAGCTACGAGCAGTACTTC. This codes for CASSPLRDSYEQYF. This rearrangement joins TRBV18 to TRBJ2-7; the match to TRBD1 covers 7 bases. After removal of 1 base from V and 3 bases from J, the junction contained 3 bases not matched to a gene. Germline V gene data show CDR1 as KGHSH and CDR2 as LQKENI. This CDR3 contains 14 residues.

The chain couples TRBV7-2 to TRBJ2-7; 9 nucleotides match TRBD2. From germline, CDR1 is SGHTA and CDR2 FQGNSA. The trim removed 4 bases at V and 5 bases at J, leaving 6 bases unmatched. There are 14 residues in the CDR3. The CDR3 protein is CASSSISGRNEQYF. In DNA, the CDR3 is TGTGCCAGCAGCTCAATTAGCGGGAGAAACGAGCAGTACTTC.